One and the same sample provided the 20 T cell receptor beta chains below, sequenced in a study of radiotherapy plus CTLA-4 blockade in lung cancer listed by TCRdb under 2018. The library was prepared using the immunoSEQ multiplex PCR assay. Not all clones reach the TCRdb copy of this immuneACCESS table, which keeps in-frame sequences only. Checked studies attribute under half of the gap to unresolved V genes and leave the rest unexplained. Counted in this sample were about 64,000 clones; around 68% of them appeared once. The ten most abundant clones make up roughly 8.7% of the sample. The starting material was peripheral blood, obtained from a patient treated with radiotherapy plus ipilimumab. Receptors originate from a human donor with non-small cell lung cancer whose response to radiotherapy plus ipilimumab could not be evaluated.

The chain uses TRBV2 and TRBJ2-5; 10 bases line up with TRBD2. The CDR3 runs to 14 residues. J gave up 5 bases and V 3 bases, and 3 bases lay outside the gene matches. CDR1 is SNHLY and CDR2 is FYNNEI in the germline V gene. The CDR3 reads CASSESGRGETQYF. In nucleotides, the CDR3 is TGTGCCAGCAGTGAGAGCGGGAGGGGTGAGACCCAGTACTTC.

This clone was found a few times. This rearrangement joins TRBV5-1 to TRBJ2-3, with TRBD2 matching 7 bases. The ends lost 9 bases at V and 3 bases at J; junction bases unmatched: 7. This CDR3 comprises 13 residues. Per germline, CDR1 SGHRS and CDR2 YFSETQ. CDR3 residues: CATSSGGTDTQYF. CDR3 bases: TGCGCCACATCTAGCGGAGGGACAGATACGCAGTATTTT.

This clone was counted a few times. V and J are TRBV11-3 and TRBJ1-3, with TRBD1 matching 7 bases. J was trimmed by 3 bases and V by 1 base; bases with no gene match: 3. CDR1 and CDR2 from the germline V gene are SGHNT and YENEEA. This CDR3 spans 15 amino acids. CDR3 in amino acids: CASSLASGGGNTIYF. In nucleotides, the CDR3 is TGTGCCAGCAGCTTAGCATCAGGGGGTGGAAACACCATATATTTT.

This clone appeared a few times. The chain employs TRBV10-3 and TRBJ1-1; TRBD1 agrees at 9 bases. This CDR3 is built from 14 residues. Germline V gene lookup returns CDR1 ENHRY and CDR2 SYGVKD. V shed 6 bases and J 3 bases; nucleotides not matched to a gene: 5. This chain's CDR3 is CAIRATGGDTEAFF. The DNA of the CDR3 is TGTGCCATCAGAGCGACAGGGGGGGACACTGAAGCTTTCTTT.

CDR3 residues: CASSEIGRRNTEAFF. CDR3 DNA sequence: TGTGCCAGCAGTGAAATCGGGAGGAGGAACACTGAAGCTTTCTTT. This sequence joins TRBV6-1 and TRBJ1-1, with D hard to call. The CDR3 is 15 amino acids. V lost 2 bases, J lost 1 base, and 11 bases lay in between. Germline CDR1 reads MNHNS; CDR2 reads SASEGT.

The chain combines TRBV4-1 with TRBJ2-4, with 8 bases identical to TRBD2. CDR3 size: 16 residues. CDR1 MGHRA and CDR2 YSYEKL come from the germline V gene. The V gene end was trimmed by 2 bases and the J gene end by 0 bases; junction bases not matched to a gene: 3. In DNA, the CDR3 is TGCGCCAGCAGCCAACTAGCGGGTCTAGCCAAAAACATTCAGTACTTC. Its translation is CASSQLAGLAKNIQYF.

The rearrangement links TRBV2 to TRBJ2-3, with D possibly matching TRBD2 (5 bases). Germline assignment: CDR1 SNHLY and CDR2 FYNNEI. V lost 7 bases and J lost 6, with 8 bases in between. The CDR3 contains 11 residues. The CDR3 DNA reads as TGTGCCAGCACTGGGGAGGATACGCAGTATTTT. Residues: CASTGEDTQYF. The whole variable domain, remainder taken from reference TRBV2 and TRBJ2-3, is EPEVTQTPSHQVTQMGQEVILRCVPISNHLYFYWYRQILGQKVEFLVSFYNNEISEKSEIFDDQFSVERPDGSNFTLKIRSTKLEDSAMYFCASTGEDTQYFGPGTRLTVL.

This rearrangement joins TRBV4-2 to TRBJ1-2; the D gene is possibly TRBD1 (6 bases). Trimming left V 0 bases short and J 3 bases short, with 8 bases between. The CDR3 covers 14 residues. CDR1 and CDR2 from the germline V gene are LGHNA and YNFKEQ. In DNA form, the CDR3 reads TGTGCCAGCAGCCAAGAGGGGGCAGACTATGGCTACACCTTC. Translating gives CASSQEGADYGYTF.

V gene TRBV30 combines with J gene TRBJ1-4; TRBD1 matches at 8 bases. The V gene end was trimmed by 2 bases and the J gene end by 8 bases; junction bases not matched to a gene: 7. This CDR3 spans 14 amino acids. Per germline, CDR1 GTSNPN and CDR2 SVGIG (reference sequence). The CDR3 protein is CAWSIRGLREKLFF. For the CDR3, the DNA is TGTGCCTGGAGTATCAGGGGGCTAAGGGAAAAACTGTTTTTT. Supplemented by reference TRBV30 and TRBJ1-4, the full variable domain reads SQTIHQWPATLVQPVGSPLSLECTVEGTSNPNLYWYRQAAGRGLQLLFYSVGIGQISSEVPQNLSASRPQDRQFILSSKKLLLSDSGFYLCAWSIRGLREKLFFGSGTQLSVL.

The gene calls are TRBV5-1 and TRBJ2-7, with 9 bases identical to TRBD2. V shed 4 bases, J shed 3 bases, and the junction held 14 bases outside the gene matches. The CDR3 consists of 17 residues. Germline lookup yields CDR1 SGHRS and CDR2 YFSETQ. CDR3 amino acids: CASSPPLAGGPIYEQYF. The DNA of the CDR3 is TGCGCCAGCAGCCCGCCCCTCGCGGGAGGGCCCATCTACGAGCAGTACTTC.

V usage is TRBV9 and J usage is TRBJ1-4, with TRBD1 matching 10 bases. V dropped 0 bases and J dropped 7; count of bases not matched to a gene: 0. There are 14 residues in the CDR3. Germline CDR1 and CDR2: SGDLS and YYNGEE. The CDR3 region has the DNA TGTGCCAGCAGCGTAGGACAGGGGGCTGAAAAACTGTTTTTT. It specifies CASSVGQGAEKLFF.

The gene calls are TRBV30 and TRBJ1-4; possibly TRBD1 for D (5 bases). V was shortened by 5 bases and J by 1 base, with 14 bases between the two germline ends. This CDR3 has 15 residues. Germline V gene lookup returns CDR1 GTSNPN and CDR2 SVGIG (reference sequence). The CDR3 DNA reads as TGTGCCTGGTCCGGACAAGGGGTAACTAATGAAAAACTGTTTTTT. This codes for CAWSGQGVTNEKLFF. Full variable domain (remainder filled in from reference TRBV30 and TRBJ1-4): SQTIHQWPATLVQPVGSPLSLECTVEGTSNPNLYWYRQAAGRGLQLLFYSVGIGQISSEVPQNLSASRPQDRQFILSSKKLLLSDSGFYLCAWSGQGVTNEKLFFGSGTQLSVL.

The genes are TRBV29-1 and TRBJ1-1, with 8 bases aligning to TRBD1. The CDR3 is 16 amino acids. Germline CDR1 and CDR2: SQVTM and ANQGSEA. V dropped 6 bases and J dropped 5; count of bases not matched to a gene: 17. The CDR3 loop is CSVGGAFDRGWTEAFF. The CDR3 coding sequence is TGCAGCGTGGGGGGGGCATTCGACAGGGGATGGACTGAAGCTTTCTTT.

The genes are TRBV7-9 and TRBJ2-7; D is perhaps TRBD1 (6 bases). Trimming left V 5 bases short and J 4 bases short, with 9 bases between. CDR3 length: 12 amino acids. Germline V gene lookup returns CDR1 SEHNR and CDR2 FQNEAQ (reference sequence). The CDR3 sequence: CASSEQGYEQYF. In nucleotides, the CDR3 is TGTGCCAGCAGCGAACAGGGTTACGAGCAGTACTTC.

This clone has a handful of counts. A much larger clone differs by one base, so this may be a read error. The sample has other DNA sequences that encode this CDR3 too. This rearrangement joins TRBV5-1 to TRBJ2-7; 12 bases are shared with TRBD2. Germline lookup yields CDR1 SGHRS and CDR2 YFSETQ. J was trimmed by 6 bases and V by 2 bases; bases with no gene match: 6. CDR3 length: 15 amino acids. CDR3 DNA sequence: TGCGCCAGCAGCTTCTCGACTAGCGGGGGAGGCGAGCAGTACTTC. As protein: CASSFSTSGGGEQYF.

This chain connects TRBV5-1 to TRBJ2-1, with 8 bases identical to TRBD1. V lost 0 bases to trimming and J lost 1 base; unmatched junction nucleotides: 6. The V gene's germline CDR1 is SGHRS and CDR2 YFSETQ. The CDR3 contains 17 residues. The CDR3 region is CASSLVPGTGSYNEQFF. CDR3 coding DNA: TGCGCCAGCAGCTTGGTTCCCGGGACAGGATCCTACAATGAGCAGTTCTTC.

The chain uses TRBV5-1 and TRBJ1-1; unclear D gene. The CDR3 runs to 14 residues. Germline loops: CDR1 SGHRS, CDR2 YFSETQ. V lost 0 bases to trimming and J lost 5 bases, with 11 bases between them. This CDR3 is CASSLGVTRTEAFF. The CDR3 coding sequence is TGCGCCAGCAGCTTGGGGGTAACGAGGACTGAAGCTTTCTTT.

V usage is TRBV7-8 and J usage is TRBJ2-5, with 8 nucleotides matching TRBD2. The tail of the sequence fits TRBJ2-7 better, so the J call may be wrong. CDR1 is SGHVS and CDR2 is FQNEAQ in the germline V gene. This CDR3 is 15 amino acids long. The CDR3: CASSQVSGRAYEQYF. The CDR3 DNA sequence: TGTGCCAGCAGCCAGGTGTCCGGGAGGGCCTACGAGCAGTACTTC.

The chain joins TRBV2 to TRBJ1-2; D might be TRBD1 (5 bases). The CDR3 runs 12 residues. Germline-derived CDR1 and CDR2 are SNHLY and FYNNEI. V was pared by 8 bases and J by 4 bases, with 11 bases between. The CDR3: CASEWRGYGYTF. The CDR3, as DNA: TGTGCCAGCGAGTGGAGGGGCTATGGCTACACCTTC.

V is TRBV7-2 and J is TRBJ1-1; weak D call: TRBD1 (5 bases). CDR1 is SGHTA and CDR2 is FQGNSA in the germline V gene. The CDR3 length is 14 residues. V was cut by 5 bases and J by 2 bases, with 12 bases left in between. CDR3 loop: CASSLSGGNTEAFF. In nucleotides, the CDR3 is TGTGCCAGCAGCCTGTCGGGGGGAAACACTGAAGCTTTCTTT.